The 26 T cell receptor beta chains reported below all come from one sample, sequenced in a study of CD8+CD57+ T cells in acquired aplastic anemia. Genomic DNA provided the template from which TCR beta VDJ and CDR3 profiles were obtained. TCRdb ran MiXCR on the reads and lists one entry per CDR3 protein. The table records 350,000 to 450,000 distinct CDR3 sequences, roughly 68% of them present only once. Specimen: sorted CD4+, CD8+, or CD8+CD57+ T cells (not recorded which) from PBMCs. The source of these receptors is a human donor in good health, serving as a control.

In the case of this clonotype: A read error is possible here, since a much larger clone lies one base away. CDR3 region: CASSPGHIGQPQHF. As DNA, the CDR3 is TGTGCCAGCAGCCCGGGACACATAGGTCAGCCCCAGCATTTT. The chain recombines TRBV6-2 or TRBV6-3 with TRBJ1-5; perhaps TRBD1 as D (6 bases). With 6 bases removed from V and 6 bases from J, the gap between germline ends came to 15 bases. The CDR3 runs 14 residues. Germline V gene data show CDR1 as MNHEY and CDR2 as SVGEGT.

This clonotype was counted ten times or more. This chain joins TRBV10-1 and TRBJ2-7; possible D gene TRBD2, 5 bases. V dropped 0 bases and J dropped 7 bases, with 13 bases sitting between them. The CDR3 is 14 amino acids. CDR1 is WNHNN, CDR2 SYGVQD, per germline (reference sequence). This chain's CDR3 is CASSESPSTWEQYF. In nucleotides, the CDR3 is TGCGCCAGCAGTGAGTCTCCTAGCACCTGGGAGCAGTACTTC.

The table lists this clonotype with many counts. The DNA of the CDR3 is TGCAGTGCTAGAGATGTAACTAGCGGGGCTAATGAGCAGTTCTTC. It yields the protein CSARDVTSGANEQFF. The V call is TRBV20-1, the J call TRBJ2-1; 10 nucleotides agree with TRBD2. CDR3 length: 15 residues. In germline, CDR1 is DFQATT, CDR2 SNEGSKA (reference sequence). The V segment lost 0 bases and the J segment 7 bases; nucleotides outside the gene matches: 6.

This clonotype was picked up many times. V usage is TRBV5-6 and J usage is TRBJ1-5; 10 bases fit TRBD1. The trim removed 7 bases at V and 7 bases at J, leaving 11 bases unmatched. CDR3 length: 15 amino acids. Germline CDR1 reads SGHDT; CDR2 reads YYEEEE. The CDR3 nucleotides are TGTGCCAGCCGGAAATGGCGACAGGGGGCACAGCCCCAGCATTTT. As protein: CASRKWRQGAQPQHF.

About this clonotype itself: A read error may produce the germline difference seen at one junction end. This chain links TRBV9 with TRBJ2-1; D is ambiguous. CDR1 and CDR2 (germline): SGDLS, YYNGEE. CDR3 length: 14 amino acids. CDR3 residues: CASSGRPPYTEQFF. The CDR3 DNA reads TGTGCCAGCAGCGGCCGTCCGCCGTACACTGAGCAGTTCTTC.

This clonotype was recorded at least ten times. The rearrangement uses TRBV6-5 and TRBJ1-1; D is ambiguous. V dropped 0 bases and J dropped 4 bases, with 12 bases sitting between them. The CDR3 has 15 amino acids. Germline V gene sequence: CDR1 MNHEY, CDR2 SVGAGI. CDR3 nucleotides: TGTGCCAGCAGTTACTCTGAGGCCGGAACCACTGAAGCTTTCTTT. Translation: CASSYSEAGTTEAFF.

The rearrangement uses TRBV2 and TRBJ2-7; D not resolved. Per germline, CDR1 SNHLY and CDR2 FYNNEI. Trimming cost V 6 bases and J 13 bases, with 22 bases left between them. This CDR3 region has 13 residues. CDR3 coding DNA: TGTGCCAGCAGCAAACACGGTAACTATGCCCACTACTTC. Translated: CASSKHGNYAHYF.

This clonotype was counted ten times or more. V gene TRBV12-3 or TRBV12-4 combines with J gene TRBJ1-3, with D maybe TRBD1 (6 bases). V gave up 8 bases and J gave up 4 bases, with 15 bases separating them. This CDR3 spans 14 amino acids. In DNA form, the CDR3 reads TGTGCCAGCCACTTCGCAGGGGTCGGAAACACCATATATTTT. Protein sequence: CASHFAGVGNTIYF.

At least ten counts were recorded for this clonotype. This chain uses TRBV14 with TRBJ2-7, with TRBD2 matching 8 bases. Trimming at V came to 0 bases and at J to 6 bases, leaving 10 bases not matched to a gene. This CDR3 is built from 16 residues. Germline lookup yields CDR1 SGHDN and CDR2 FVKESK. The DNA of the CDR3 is TGTGCCAGCAGCCAAGAATATAGCGGACTAGCAGTCGAGCAGTACTTC. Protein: CASSQEYSGLAVEQYF.

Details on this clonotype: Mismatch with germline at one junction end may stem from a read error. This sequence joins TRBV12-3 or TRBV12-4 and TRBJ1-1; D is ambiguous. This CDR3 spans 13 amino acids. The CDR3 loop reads CASSRITNTEAFF. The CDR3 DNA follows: TGTGCTAGCAGTAGAATCACGAACACTGAAGCTTTCTTT.

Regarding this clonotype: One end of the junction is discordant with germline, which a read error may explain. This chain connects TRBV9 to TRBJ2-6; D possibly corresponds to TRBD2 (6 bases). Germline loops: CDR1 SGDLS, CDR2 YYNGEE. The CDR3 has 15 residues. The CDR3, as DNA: TGTGCCAGCAGTTTTGGGGGGACGGGGGAGAACGTTCTGACTTTC. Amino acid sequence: CASSFGGTGENVLTF.

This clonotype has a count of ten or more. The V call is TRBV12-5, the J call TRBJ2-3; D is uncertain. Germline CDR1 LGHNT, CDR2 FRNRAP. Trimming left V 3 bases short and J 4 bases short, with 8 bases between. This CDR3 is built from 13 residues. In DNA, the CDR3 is TGTGCTAGTGGTTTAGTTGGAGCAGATACGCAGTATTTT. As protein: CASGLVGADTQYF.

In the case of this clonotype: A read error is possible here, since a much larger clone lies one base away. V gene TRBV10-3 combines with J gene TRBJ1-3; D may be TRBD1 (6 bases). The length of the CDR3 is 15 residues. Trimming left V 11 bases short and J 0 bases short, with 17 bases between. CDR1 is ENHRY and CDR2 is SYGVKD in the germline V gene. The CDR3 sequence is CAGSRGTHSGNTIYF. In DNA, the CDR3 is TGTGCCGGCAGCCGCGGGACACACTCTGGAAACACCATATATTTT.

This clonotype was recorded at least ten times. CDR3 bases: TGTGCCACGAACAGGGGGCTGAGCTCACCCCTCCACTTT. Protein product: CATNRGLSSPLHF. V gene TRBV19 combines with J gene TRBJ1-6, with 9 bases aligning to TRBD1. From germline, CDR1 is LNHDA and CDR2 SQIVND (reference sequence). V lost 10 bases to trimming and J lost 10 bases; unmatched junction nucleotides: 8. The CDR3 sequence is 13 residues long. The complete variable domain, with remaining parts taken from reference TRBV19 and TRBJ1-6, reads DGGITQSPKYLFRKEGQNVTLSCEQNLNHDAMYWYRQDPGQGLRLIYYSQIVNDFQKGDIAEGYSVSREKKESFPLTVTSAQKNPTAFYLCATNRGLSSPLHFGNGTRLTVT.

As DNA, the CDR3 is TGTGCCAGCAGGCCGACTAGGGGGGGTACCAAGAAATACTTC. Amino acid sequence: CASRPTRGGTKKYF. The V and J genes are TRBV7-6 and TRBJ2-7, with D maybe TRBD2 (7 bases). Germline loops: CDR1 SGHVS, CDR2 FNYEAQ. The CDR3 sequence is 14 residues long. The V end lost 6 bases, the J end lost 13 bases, and 25 bases lay between the germline ends.

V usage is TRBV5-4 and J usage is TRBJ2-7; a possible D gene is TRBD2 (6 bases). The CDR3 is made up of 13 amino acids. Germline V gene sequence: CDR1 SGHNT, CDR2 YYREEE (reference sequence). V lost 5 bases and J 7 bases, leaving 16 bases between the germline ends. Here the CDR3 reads CASSSTGREEQYF. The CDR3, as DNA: TGTGCCAGCAGTTCGACGGGGCGGGAAGAGCAGTACTTC. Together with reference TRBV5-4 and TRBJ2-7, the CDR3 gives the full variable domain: ETGVTQSPTHLIKTRGQQVTLRCSSQSGHNTVSWYQQALGQGPQFIFQYYREEENGRGNFPPRFSGLQFPNYSSELNVNALELDDSALYLCASSSTGREEQYFGPGTRLTVT.

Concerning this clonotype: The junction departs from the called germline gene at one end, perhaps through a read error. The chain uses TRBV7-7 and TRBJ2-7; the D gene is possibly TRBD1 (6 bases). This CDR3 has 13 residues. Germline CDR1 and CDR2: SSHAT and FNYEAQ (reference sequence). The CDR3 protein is CASSLRRGDEQYF. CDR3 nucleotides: TGTGCTAGCAGCTTACGCAGGGGTGACGAGCAGTACTTC.

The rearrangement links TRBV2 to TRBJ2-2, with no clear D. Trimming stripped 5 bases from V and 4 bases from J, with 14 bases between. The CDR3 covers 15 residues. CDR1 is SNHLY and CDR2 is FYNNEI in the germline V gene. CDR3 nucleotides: TGTGCCAGCAGTTTTGAGGTTGGTATCACCGGGGAGCTGTTTTTT. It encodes CASSFEVGITGELFF.

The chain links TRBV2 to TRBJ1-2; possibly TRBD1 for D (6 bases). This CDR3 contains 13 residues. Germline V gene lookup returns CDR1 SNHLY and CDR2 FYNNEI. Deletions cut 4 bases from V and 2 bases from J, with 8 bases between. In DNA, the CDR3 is TGTGCCAGCAGTGTACAGGGAAACTATGGCTACACCTTC. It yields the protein CASSVQGNYGYTF.

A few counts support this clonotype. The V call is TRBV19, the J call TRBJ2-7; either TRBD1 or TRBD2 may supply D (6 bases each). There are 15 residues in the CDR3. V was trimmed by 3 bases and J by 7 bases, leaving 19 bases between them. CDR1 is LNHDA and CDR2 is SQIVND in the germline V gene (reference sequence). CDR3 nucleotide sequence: TGTGCCAGTAGTATTATTCACGGAGGGGGAAATGAGCAGTACTTC. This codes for CASSIIHGGGNEQYF.

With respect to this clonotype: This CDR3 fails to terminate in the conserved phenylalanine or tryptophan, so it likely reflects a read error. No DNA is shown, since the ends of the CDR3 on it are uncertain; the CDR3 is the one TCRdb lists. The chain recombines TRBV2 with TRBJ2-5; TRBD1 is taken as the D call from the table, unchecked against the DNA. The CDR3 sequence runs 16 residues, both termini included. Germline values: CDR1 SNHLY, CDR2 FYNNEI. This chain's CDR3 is CASTPQGTLYGYTLGS.

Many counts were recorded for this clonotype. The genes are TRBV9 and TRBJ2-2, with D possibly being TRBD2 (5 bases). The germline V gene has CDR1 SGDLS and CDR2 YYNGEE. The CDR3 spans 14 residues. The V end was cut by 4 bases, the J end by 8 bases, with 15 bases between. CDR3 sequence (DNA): TGTGCCAGCAGCTCTCTGACTATCGGGGGGGAGCTGTTTTTT. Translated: CASSSLTIGGELFF. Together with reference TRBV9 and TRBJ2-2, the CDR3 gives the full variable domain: DSGVTQTPKHLITATGQRVTLRCSPRSGDLSVYWYQQSLDQGLQFLIQYYNGEERAKGNILERFSAQQFPDLHSELNLSSLELGDSALYFCASSSLTIGGELFFGEGSRLTVL.

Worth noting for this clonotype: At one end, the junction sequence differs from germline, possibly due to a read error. The CDR3 bases are TGTGCCAGCAGTAGAGGGGCTCAAGAGACCCAGCACTTC. Protein sequence: CASSRGAQETQHF. The chain recombines TRBV6-1 with TRBJ2-5; D is possibly TRBD1 or TRBD2 (5 bases each). This CDR3 has 13 residues. CDR1 and CDR2 from the germline V gene are MNHNS and SASEGT.

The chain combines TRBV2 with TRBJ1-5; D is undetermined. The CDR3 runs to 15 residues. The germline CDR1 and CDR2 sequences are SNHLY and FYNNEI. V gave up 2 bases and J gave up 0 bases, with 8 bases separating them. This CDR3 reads CASSERQASNQPQHF. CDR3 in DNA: TGTGCCAGCAGTGAACGCCAAGCTAGCAATCAGCCCCAGCATTTT. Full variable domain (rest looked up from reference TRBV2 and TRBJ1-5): EPEVTQTPSHQVTQMGQEVILRCVPISNHLYFYWYRQILGQKVEFLVSFYNNEISEKSEIFDDQFSVERPDGSNFTLKIRSTKLEDSAMYFCASSERQASNQPQHFGDGTRLSIL.

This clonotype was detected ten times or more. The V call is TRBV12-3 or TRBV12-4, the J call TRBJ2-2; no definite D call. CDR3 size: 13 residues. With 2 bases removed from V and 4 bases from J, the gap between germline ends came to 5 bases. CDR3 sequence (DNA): TGTGCCAGCAGTTTACAAGTCACCGGGGAGCTGTTTTTT. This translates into CASSLQVTGELFF.

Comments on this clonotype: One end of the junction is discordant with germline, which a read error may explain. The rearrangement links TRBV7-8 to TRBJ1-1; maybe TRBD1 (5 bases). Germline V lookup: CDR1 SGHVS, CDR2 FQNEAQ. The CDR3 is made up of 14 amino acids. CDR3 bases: TGTGCCAGCAGCGAACAGGCGCCCCACACCGAAGCTAACTTT. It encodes CASSEQAPHTEANF.